The 11 T cell receptor beta chains presented below share a single source sample, sequenced in a study of Ad26.COV2.S vaccination and SARS-CoV-2 variants. As to treatment: roughly 18 received Ad26.COV2.S at low or high dose, single or two shots; five or six received placebo; per-sample allocation not given. After the first vaccine or placebo injection, samples were drawn on day 63. Generated by immunoSEQ multiplex PCR, the TCRdb table keeps only in-frame clones and is missing some. The sample yields 300,000 to 350,000 clones, 88% seen once. Sample: peripheral blood, taken in a trial of Ad26.COV2.S vaccine versus placebo. All receptors come from a person between 18 and 65 years old who received the Ad26.COV2.S COVID-19 vaccine or a placebo.

The V gene is TRBV7-3, the J gene TRBJ1-1; no definite D call. V was trimmed by 1 base and J by 1 base, leaving 7 bases between them. The germline V gene encodes CDR1 SGHTA and CDR2 FQGTGA. The CDR3 totals 14 residues. CDR3 bases: TGTGCCAGCAGCTTAATAGGGTCGAACACTGAAGCTTTCTTT. Translating it yields CASSLIGSNTEAFF.

This chain connects TRBV5-6 to TRBJ1-1; perhaps TRBD1 as D (6 bases). The ends were cut back, 4 bases at V and 4 bases at J, with 17 bases in the middle. Germline CDR1 SGHDT, CDR2 YYEEEE. The length of the CDR3 is 15 residues. The CDR3 here is CASSPKTGFGTEAFF. The CDR3 bases are TGTGCCAGCAGCCCCAAGACAGGATTTGGCACTGAAGCTTTCTTT.

The chain employs TRBV7-9 and TRBJ1-2; TRBD1 agrees at 9 bases. The CDR3 is 15 residues long. Germline CDR1 and CDR2: SEHNR and FQNEAQ (reference sequence). V lost 5 bases and J lost 2; bases outside the gene matches: 6. The CDR3 region has the DNA TGTGCCAGCAGCCGTACCGGGACAGGGAACTATGGCTACACCTTC. Translation: CASSRTGTGNYGYTF.

The chain has TRBV2 and TRBJ2-7; D not resolved. The CDR3 sequence is 11 residues long. The germline CDR1 and CDR2 sequences are SNHLY and FYNNEI. With 6 bases removed from V and 4 bases from J, the gap between germline ends came to 7 bases. CDR3 sequence (DNA): TGTGCCAGCAGACCAGAATACGAGCAGTACTTC. Translating it yields CASRPEYEQYF.

The V and J genes are TRBV29-1 and TRBJ2-7, with a possible D match to TRBD2 (6 bases). Germline V gives CDR1 SQVTM, CDR2 ANQGSEA. This CDR3 is built from 14 residues. V dropped 4 bases and J dropped 6 bases, with 19 bases sitting between them. Here the CDR3 reads CSVGVGAGTLEQYF. Written as DNA, the CDR3 is TGCAGCGTTGGGGTCGGGGCAGGGACTCTCGAGCAGTACTTC.

The chain has TRBV28 and TRBJ1-2; TRBD1 agrees at 7 bases. V was pared by 8 bases and J by 4 bases, with 10 bases of the junction left unmatched. The CDR3 has 14 amino acids. Per germline, CDR1 MDHEN and CDR2 SYDVKM. CDR3 bases: TGTGCCAGCTGGACAGGAGGTATTGGCTATGGCTACACCTTC. Translated, it gives CASWTGGIGYGYTF.

The chain combines TRBV11-3 with TRBJ2-3, with a possible D match to TRBD2 (5 bases). The germline CDR1 and CDR2 sequences are SGHNT and YENEEA. With 1 base removed from V and 2 bases from J, the gap between germline ends came to 13 bases. This CDR3 is 16 amino acids long. The CDR3 DNA reads TGTGCCAGCAGCTTAGGTGGCGGGTCCTACACAGATACGCAGTATTTT. Protein sequence: CASSLGGGSYTDTQYF.

The chain joins TRBV5-6 to TRBJ1-1; maybe TRBD1 (6 bases). With 3 bases removed from V and 3 bases from J, the gap between germline ends came to 15 bases. This CDR3 spans 15 amino acids. Germline CDR1 is SGHDT and CDR2 is YYEEEE. The DNA for the CDR3 is TGTGCCAGCAGCTCCAATCCATCAGGGGACACTGAAGCTTTCTTT. It yields the protein CASSSNPSGDTEAFF. The variable domain in full, completed from reference TRBV5-6 and TRBJ1-1, reads DAGVTQSPTHLIKTRGQQVTLRCSPKSGHDTVSWYQQALGQGPQFIFQYYEEEERQRGNFPDRFSGHQFPNYSSELNVNALLLGDSALYLCASSSNPSGDTEAFFGQGTRLTVV.

This clone was seen only once. The rearrangement uses TRBV18 and TRBJ1-2; unclear D gene. Trimming stripped 4 bases from V and 8 bases from J, with 20 bases between. Germline CDR1 is KGHSH and CDR2 is LQKENI. The CDR3 spans 15 residues. This CDR3 reads CASSRTEEGLSGYTF. The CDR3 DNA is TGTGCCAGCTCACGTACGGAGGAGGGTCTGAGCGGCTACACCTTC.

The chain couples TRBV19 to TRBJ2-3; TRBD2 might be the D (5 bases). Germline V gives CDR1 LNHDA, CDR2 SQIVND (reference sequence). CDR3 length: 13 residues. V lost 6 bases, J lost 9 bases, and 16 bases lay in between. The DNA for the CDR3 is TGTGCCAGTAGCGAGGGCCGTTCTATGACGCAGTATTTT. Residues: CASSEGRSMTQYF.

The chain links TRBV5-3 to TRBJ1-5; TRBD1 might be the D (5 bases). TRBV5-3 is labeled an ORF, and its function is uncertain. This CDR3 is built from 14 residues. The ends were cut back, 1 base at V and 6 bases at J, with 11 bases in the middle. The CDR3, as DNA: TGTGCCAGAAGCTTGTCAAGGGGAAGTCAGCCCCAGCATTTT. This translates into CARSLSRGSQPQHF.